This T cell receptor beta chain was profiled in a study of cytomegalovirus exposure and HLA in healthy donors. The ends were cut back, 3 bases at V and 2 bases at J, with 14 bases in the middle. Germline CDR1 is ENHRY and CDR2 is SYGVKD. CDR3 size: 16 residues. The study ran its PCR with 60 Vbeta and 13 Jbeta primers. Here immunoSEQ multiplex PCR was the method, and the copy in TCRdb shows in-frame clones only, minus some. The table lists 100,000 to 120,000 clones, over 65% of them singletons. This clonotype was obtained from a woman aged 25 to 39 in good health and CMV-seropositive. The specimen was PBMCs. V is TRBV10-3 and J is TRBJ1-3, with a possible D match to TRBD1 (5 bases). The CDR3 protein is CAISESGELAGNTIYF. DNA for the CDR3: TGTGCCATCAGTGAATCGGGGGAACTTGCTGGAAACACCATATATTTT.